This record concerns one TCR beta chain sequence. The data are from a study of cytomegalovirus exposure and HLA in healthy donors. Vbeta (60) and Jbeta (13) primers were used in the PCR. Only in-frame clones appear in the TCRdb table, and some are missing; sequencing was by immunoSEQ multiplex PCR. The sample includes about 130,000 clones, around 82% seen only once; the top ten take more than 1%. This receptor was obtained from a female donor in good health and CMV-seronegative. The sequencing sample was made of PBMCs.

The CDR3 DNA follows: TGTGCCAGCAGCCCACAGGGGGCATCTGGAAACACCATATATTTT. It yields the protein CASSPQGASGNTIYF. V and J are TRBV7-2 and TRBJ1-3, with TRBD1 identical over 9 bases. J gave up 1 base and V 5 bases, and 3 bases lay outside the gene matches. Looked up from germline, CDR1 is SGHTA and CDR2 is FQGNSA. This CDR3 has 15 residues.